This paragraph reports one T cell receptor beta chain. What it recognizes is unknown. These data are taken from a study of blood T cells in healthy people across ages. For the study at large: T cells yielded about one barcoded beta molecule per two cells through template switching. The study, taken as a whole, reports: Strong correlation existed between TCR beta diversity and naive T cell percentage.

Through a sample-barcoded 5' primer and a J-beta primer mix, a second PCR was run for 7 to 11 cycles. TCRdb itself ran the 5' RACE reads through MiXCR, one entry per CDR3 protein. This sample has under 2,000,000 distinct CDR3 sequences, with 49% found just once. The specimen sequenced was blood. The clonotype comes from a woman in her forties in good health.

The DNA of the CDR3 is TGTGCCAGCAGTAGGGCGAGTGAGCAGTTCTTC. This gives the protein CASSRASEQFF. The V gene is TRBV5-6, the J gene TRBJ2-1; D call uncertain. This CDR3 contains 11 residues. With 5 bases removed from V and 9 bases from J, the gap between germline ends came to 9 bases. Germline assignment: CDR1 SGHDT and CDR2 YYEEEE.